The 5 T cell receptor beta chains given below trace back to one sample, sequenced in a study of T cells in localized non-small cell lung cancer. Profiling relied on immunoSEQ multiplex PCR, and the TCRdb table lists in-frame clones only, not all of them. This sample has fewer than 50,000 clones, with around 86% found just once. Sequenced here: peripheral blood mononuclear cells, sampled before any cancer treatment. The source is a male donor at least 60 years old with stage II lung adenocarcinoma.

The V gene is TRBV28, the J gene TRBJ1-6, with 7 bases aligning to TRBD1. Trimming cost V 6 bases and J 2 bases; bases outside gene matches: 7. Germline loops: CDR1 MDHEN, CDR2 SYDVKM. The CDR3 spans 16 residues. The chain's CDR3 is CASSSARGAYNSPLHF. The CDR3 nucleotides read TGTGCCAGCAGCTCGGCCAGGGGGGCCTATAATTCACCCCTCCACTTT.

The gene calls are TRBV28 and TRBJ1-2, with a possible D match to TRBD1 (5 bases). Trimming cost V 7 bases and J 4 bases, with 22 bases left between them. This CDR3 spans 16 amino acids. Germline V gene lookup returns CDR1 MDHEN and CDR2 SYDVKM. This CDR3 reads CASISIDSLEIYGYTF. The CDR3 nucleotides are TGTGCCAGCATTTCGATTGACAGCCTCGAAATCTATGGCTACACCTTC.

The rearrangement uses TRBV19 and TRBJ1-5; 8 bases are a match to TRBD1. Looked up from germline, CDR1 is LNHDA and CDR2 is SQIVND (reference sequence). V lost 1 base, J lost 7 bases, and 0 bases stayed unmatched. The CDR3 spans 13 residues. DNA for the CDR3: TGTGCCAGTAGTATAGCAGGGGGCCAGCCCCAGCATTTT. Translated: CASSIAGGQPQHF.

The rearrangement joins TRBV2 to TRBJ2-2, with a weak D call TRBD1 (5 bases). Per the germline V gene, CDR1 is SNHLY and CDR2 is FYNNEI. V lost 4 bases and J 9 bases, leaving 9 bases between the germline ends. This CDR3 contains 12 residues. CDR3 nucleotides: TGTGCCAGCAGTGTCCAGGGATGGGAGCTGTTTTTT. Amino acids: CASSVQGWELFF.

CDR3 nucleotides: TGTGCCAGCAGCGCTGGGGGTCTGGCCTATGGCTACACCTTC. Encoded protein: CASSAGGLAYGYTF. This chain joins TRBV7-2 and TRBJ1-2; perhaps TRBD1 as D (5 bases). Germline CDR1 and CDR2: SGHTA and FQGNSA. Trimming stripped 5 bases from V and 4 bases from J, with 14 bases between. The CDR3 length is 14 residues. The full variable domain, its missing parts supplied by reference TRBV7-2 and TRBJ1-2, is GAGVSQSPSNKVTEKGKDVELRCDPISGHTALYWYRQSLGQGLEFLIYFQGNSAPDKSGLPSDRFSAERTGGSVSTLTIQRTQQEDSAVYLCASSAGGLAYGYTFGSGTRLTVV.